This TCR beta chain was recovered during a study of blood T cell repertoires in COVID-19. Study-level background: Donors of Cohort 3 who recovered were those that had two negative PCRs, clearance, or symptom resolution. The analysed material was cDNA or gDNA that came from T cells, B-cell-depleted T cells, or PBMCs.

Participants spanned ages about 18 to 100 years and resided in 20 to 25 US areas. Repertoires were generated with immunoSEQ multiplex PCR, while TCRdb's copy carries only in-frame clones and drops some. The sample yields a few hundred thousand clones, approximately 87% seen once. Germline V gene sequence: CDR1 MNHEY, CDR2 SMNVEV (reference sequence). J was trimmed by 4 bases and V by 6 bases; bases with no gene match: 0. This CDR3 is 13 amino acids long. This TCR derives from a man in his forties or fifties in a cohort exposed to, infected with or recovered from COVID-19 (not recorded which). The chain joins TRBV27 to TRBJ2-1; 10 nucleotides agree with TRBD2. Sequenced: PBMCs or T cells enriched from blood (not recorded which). The CDR3 reads CASRLAGYNEQFF. CDR3 in DNA: TGTGCCAGCAGACTAGCGGGGTACAATGAGCAGTTCTTC.